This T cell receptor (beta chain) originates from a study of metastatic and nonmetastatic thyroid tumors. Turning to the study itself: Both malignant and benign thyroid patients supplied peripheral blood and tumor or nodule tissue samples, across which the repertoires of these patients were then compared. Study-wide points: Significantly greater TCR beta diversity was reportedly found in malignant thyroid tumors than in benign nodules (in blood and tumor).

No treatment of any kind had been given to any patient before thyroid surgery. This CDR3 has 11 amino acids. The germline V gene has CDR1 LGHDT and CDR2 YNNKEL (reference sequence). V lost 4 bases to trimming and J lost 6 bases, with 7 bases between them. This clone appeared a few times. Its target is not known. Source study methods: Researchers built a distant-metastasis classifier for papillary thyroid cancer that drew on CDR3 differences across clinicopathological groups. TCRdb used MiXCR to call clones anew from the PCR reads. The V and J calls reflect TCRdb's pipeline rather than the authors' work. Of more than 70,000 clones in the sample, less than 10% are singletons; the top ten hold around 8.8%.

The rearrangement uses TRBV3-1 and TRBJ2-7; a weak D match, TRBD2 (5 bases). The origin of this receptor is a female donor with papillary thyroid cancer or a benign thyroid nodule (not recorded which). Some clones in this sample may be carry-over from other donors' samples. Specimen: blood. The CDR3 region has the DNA TGTGCCAGCAGCCTTGGACTCGAGCAGTACTTC. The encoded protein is CASSLGLEQYF.